Described below is a single T cell receptor beta chain sequence and its context. Antigen specificity is unknown. The CDR3 runs 16 residues. Germline CDR1 is LGHNA and CDR2 is YSLEER. The trim removed 1 base at V and 0 bases at J, leaving 0 bases unmatched. The record originates from a study of shared clonotypes between healthy human individuals. Study-level results: Larger richness was generally estimated for naive than memory subsets. The study found lower generation probabilities in non-shared clonotypes than in those shared by all four donors.

Method: immunoSEQ multiplex PCR; TCRdb's copy keeps in-frame clones and lacks some. The table has about 1 million clones, around 76% seen once. Sequenced sample: memory CD4+ T cells sorted from blood. As to subset: CD45RA-negative fraction. The gene calls are TRBV4-3 and TRBJ2-2; TRBD1 matches at 9 bases. This receptor was obtained from a man aged 18 to 35 in good health. The CDR3 DNA is TGCGCCAGCAGCCAAGGGGACAGGGCGAACACCGGGGAGCTGTTTTTT. Translation: CASSQGDRANTGELFF.